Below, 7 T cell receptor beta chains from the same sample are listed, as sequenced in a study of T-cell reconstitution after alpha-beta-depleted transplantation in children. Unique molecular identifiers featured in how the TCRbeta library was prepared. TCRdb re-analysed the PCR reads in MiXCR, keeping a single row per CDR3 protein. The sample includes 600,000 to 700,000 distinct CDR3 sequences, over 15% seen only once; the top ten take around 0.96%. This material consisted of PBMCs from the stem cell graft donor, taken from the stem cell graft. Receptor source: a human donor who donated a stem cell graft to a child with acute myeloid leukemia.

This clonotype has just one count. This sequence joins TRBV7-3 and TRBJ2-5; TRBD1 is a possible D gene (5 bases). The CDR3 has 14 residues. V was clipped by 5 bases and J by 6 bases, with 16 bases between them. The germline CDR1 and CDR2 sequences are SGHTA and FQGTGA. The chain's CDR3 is CASSPFQGPKTQYF. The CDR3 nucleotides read TGTGCCAGCAGCCCATTTCAGGGTCCCAAGACCCAGTACTTC.

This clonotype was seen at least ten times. The CDR3 DNA is TGTGCCAGCAGCTCCGACCGACTAGCATTGGGTACCGGGGAGCTGTTTTTT. Amino acids: CASSSDRLALGTGELFF. The chain is built from TRBV7-8 and TRBJ2-2; 7 positions agree with TRBD2. The CDR3 consists of 17 residues. Germline trimming cut 4 bases from V and 5 bases from J; bases unmatched to any gene: 13. Germline V CDR1 and CDR2: SGHVS, FQNEAQ.

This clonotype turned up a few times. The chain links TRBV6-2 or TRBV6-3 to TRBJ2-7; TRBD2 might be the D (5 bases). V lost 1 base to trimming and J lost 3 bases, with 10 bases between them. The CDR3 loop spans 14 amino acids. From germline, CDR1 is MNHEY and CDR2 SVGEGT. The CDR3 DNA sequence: TGTGCCAGCAGTTACTTATCAGACTACTACGAGCAGTACTTC. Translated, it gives CASSYLSDYYEQYF.

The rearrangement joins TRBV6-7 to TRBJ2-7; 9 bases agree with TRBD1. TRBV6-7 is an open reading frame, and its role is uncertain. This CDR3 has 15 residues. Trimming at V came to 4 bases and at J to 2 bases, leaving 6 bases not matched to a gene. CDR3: CASSFQRTGAYEQYV. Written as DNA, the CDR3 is TGTGCCAGCAGTTTCCAAAGGACAGGGGCCTACGAGCAGTACGTC.

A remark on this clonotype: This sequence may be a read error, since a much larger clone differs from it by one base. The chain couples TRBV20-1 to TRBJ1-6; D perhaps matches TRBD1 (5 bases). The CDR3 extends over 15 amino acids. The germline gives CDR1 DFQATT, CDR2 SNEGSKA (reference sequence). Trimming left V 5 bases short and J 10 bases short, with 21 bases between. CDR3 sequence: CSARQGTALGSPLHF. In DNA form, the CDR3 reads TGCAGTGCTCGCCAAGGGACGGCCTTAGGGTCACCCCTCCACTTT.

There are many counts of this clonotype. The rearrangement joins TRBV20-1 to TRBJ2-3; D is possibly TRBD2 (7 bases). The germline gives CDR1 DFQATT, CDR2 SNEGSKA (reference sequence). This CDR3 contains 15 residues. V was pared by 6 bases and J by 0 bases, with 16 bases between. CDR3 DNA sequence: TGCAGTGCCTCCCGGGGGGCACCTAGCACAGATACGCAGTATTTT. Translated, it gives CSASRGAPSTDTQYF.

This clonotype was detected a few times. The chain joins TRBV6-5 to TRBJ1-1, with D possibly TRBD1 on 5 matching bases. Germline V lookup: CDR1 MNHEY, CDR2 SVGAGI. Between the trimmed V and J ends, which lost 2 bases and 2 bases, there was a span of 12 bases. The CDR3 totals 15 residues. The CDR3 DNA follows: TGTGCCAGCAGTTACACCAGGGTTAGAAACACTGAAGCTTTCTTT. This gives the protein CASSYTRVRNTEAFF.